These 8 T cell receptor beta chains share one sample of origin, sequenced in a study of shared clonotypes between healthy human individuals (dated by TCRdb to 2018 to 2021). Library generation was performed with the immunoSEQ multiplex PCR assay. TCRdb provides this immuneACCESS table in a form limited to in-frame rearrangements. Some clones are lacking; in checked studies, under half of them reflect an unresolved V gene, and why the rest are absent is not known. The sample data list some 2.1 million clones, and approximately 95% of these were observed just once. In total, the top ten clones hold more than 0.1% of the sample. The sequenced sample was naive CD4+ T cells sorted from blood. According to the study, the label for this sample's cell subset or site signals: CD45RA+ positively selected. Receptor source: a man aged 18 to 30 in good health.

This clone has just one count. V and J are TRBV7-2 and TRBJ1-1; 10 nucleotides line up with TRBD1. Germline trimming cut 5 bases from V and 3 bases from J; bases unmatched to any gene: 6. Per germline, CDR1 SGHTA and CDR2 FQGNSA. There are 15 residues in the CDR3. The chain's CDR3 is CASSRGQGTYTEAFF. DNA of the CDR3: TGTGCCAGCAGCAGGGGACAGGGGACTTACACTGAAGCTTTCTTT.

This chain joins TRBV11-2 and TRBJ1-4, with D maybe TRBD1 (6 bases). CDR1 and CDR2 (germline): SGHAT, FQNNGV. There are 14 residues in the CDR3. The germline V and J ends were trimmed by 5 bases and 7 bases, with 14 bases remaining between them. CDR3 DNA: TGTGCCAGCAGCCTCGGGGGCGGACGTGAAAAACTGTTTTTT. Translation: CASSLGGGREKLFF.

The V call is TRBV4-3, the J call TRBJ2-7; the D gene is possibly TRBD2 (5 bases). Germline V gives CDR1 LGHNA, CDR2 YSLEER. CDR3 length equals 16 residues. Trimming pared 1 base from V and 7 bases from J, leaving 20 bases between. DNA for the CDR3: TGCGCCAGCAGCCAAGGTCTAAGCGTCCCGCCGGGGGAGCAGTACTTC. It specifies CASSQGLSVPPGEQYF.

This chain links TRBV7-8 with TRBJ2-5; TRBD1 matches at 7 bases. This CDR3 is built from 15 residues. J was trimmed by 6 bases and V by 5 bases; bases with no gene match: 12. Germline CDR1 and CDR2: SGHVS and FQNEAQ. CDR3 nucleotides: TGTGCCAGCAGCCCGCAACAGGGGCCCCCGCAGACCCAGTACTTC. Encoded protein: CASSPQQGPPQTQYF.

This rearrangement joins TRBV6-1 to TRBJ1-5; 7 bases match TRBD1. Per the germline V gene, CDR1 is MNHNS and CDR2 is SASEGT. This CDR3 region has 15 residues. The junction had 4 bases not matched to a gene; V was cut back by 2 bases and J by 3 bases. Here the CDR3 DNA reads TGTGCCAGCAGTGAACCACAGGGGATCAATCAGCCCCAGCATTTT. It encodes CASSEPQGINQPQHF.

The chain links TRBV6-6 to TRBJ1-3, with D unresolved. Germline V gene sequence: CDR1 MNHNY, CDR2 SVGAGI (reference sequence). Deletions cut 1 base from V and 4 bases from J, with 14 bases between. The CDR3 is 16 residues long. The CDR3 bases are TGTGCCAGCAGTTACTTATCTCCAGACGGAGGAAACACCATATATTTT. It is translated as CASSYLSPDGGNTIYF.

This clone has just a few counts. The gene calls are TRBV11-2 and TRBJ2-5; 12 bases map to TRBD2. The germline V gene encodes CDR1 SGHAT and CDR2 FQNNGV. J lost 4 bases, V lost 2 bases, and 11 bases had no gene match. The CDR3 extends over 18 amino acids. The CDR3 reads CASSLITSGGRVRETQYF. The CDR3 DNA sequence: TGTGCCAGCAGCTTAATTACTAGCGGGGGGCGGGTCAGAGAGACCCAGTACTTC.

The DNA of the CDR3 is TGTGCCAGCAGTTTACGACAAGAGACCCAGTACTTC. It codes for CASSLRQETQYF. This chain joins TRBV28 and TRBJ2-5; D gene unclear. The germline V and J ends were trimmed by 2 bases and 2 bases, with 3 bases remaining between them. Germline V gene lookup returns CDR1 MDHEN and CDR2 SYDVKM. The CDR3 sequence is 12 residues long.